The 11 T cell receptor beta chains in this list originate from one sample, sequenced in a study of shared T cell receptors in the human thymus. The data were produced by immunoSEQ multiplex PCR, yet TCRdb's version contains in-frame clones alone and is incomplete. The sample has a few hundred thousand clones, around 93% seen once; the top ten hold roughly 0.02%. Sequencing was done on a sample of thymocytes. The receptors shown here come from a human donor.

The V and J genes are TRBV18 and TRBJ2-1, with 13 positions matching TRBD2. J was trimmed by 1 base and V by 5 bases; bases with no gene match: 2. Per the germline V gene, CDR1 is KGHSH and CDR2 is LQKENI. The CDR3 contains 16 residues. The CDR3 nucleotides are TGTGCCAGCTCAGCGACTAGCGGGAGGTCCTACAATGAGCAGTTCTTC. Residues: CASSATSGRSYNEQFF.

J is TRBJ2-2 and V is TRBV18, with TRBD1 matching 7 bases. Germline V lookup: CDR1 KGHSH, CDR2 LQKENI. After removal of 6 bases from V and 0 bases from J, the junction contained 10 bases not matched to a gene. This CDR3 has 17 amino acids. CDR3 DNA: TGTGCCAGCTCCATCATTACAGGGGTGACGAACACCGGGGAGCTGTTTTTT. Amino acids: CASSIITGVTNTGELFF.

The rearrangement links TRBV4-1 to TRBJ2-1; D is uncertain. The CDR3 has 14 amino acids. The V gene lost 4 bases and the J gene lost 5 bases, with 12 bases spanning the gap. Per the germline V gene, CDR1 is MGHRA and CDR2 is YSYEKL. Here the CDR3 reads CASSPQPHHNEQFF. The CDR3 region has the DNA TGCGCCAGCAGCCCCCAGCCCCACCACAATGAGCAGTTCTTC.

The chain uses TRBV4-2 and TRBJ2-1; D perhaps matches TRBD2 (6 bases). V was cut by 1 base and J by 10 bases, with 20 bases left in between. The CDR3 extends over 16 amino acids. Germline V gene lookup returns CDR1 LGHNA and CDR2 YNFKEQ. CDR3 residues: CASSQVYPGGPREQFF. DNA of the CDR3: TGTGCCAGCAGCCAAGTGTACCCAGGAGGGCCCAGGGAGCAGTTCTTC.

Written as DNA, the CDR3 is TGTGCTAGTGGTTTCCACAGGGGCGTGCAGACCTTC. It yields the protein CASGFHRGVQTF. J is TRBJ1-2 and V is TRBV12-5; 7 nucleotides align to TRBD1. CDR1 and CDR2 (germline): LGHNT, FRNRAP. This CDR3 is 12 amino acids long. V lost 3 bases to trimming and J lost 14 bases; unmatched junction nucleotides: 9.

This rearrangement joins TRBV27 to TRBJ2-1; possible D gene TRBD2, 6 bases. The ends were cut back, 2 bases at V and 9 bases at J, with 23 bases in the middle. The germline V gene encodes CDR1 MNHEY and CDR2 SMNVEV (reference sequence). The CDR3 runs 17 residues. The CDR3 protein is CASSLPHRTEGNSEQFF. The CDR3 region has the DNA TGTGCCAGCAGTTTACCCCATCGGACGGAGGGTAATAGTGAGCAGTTCTTC.

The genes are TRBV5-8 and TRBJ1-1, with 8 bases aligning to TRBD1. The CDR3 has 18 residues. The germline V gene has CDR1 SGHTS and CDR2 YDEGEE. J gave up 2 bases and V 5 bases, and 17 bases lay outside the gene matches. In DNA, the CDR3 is TGTGCCAGCAGGGGACGGTACGGCTTGGGACAGGTCAACACTGAAGCTTTCTTT. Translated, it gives CASRGRYGLGQVNTEAFF.

The CDR3 DNA reads as TGTGCCAGCAGCATGGGACTAGCCCCAGATACGCAGTATTTT. Translated, it gives CASSMGLAPDTQYF. The rearrangement joins TRBV5-5 to TRBJ2-3, with 9 bases fitting TRBD2. CDR1 is SGHKS, CDR2 YYEKEE, per germline (reference sequence). The ends lost 4 bases at V and 4 bases at J; junction bases unmatched: 4. The CDR3 sequence is 14 residues long.

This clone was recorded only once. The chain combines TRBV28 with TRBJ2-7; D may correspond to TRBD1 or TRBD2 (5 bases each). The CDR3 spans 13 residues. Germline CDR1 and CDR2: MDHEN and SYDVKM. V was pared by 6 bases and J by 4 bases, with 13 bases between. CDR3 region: CASSPGPSYEQYF. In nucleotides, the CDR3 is TGTGCCAGCAGCCCGGGACCGAGTTACGAGCAGTACTTC. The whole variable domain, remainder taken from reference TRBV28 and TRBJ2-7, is DVKVTQSSRYLVKRTGEKVFLECVQDMDHENMFWYRQDPGLGLRLIYFSYDVKMKEKGDIPEGYSVSREKKERFSLILESASTNQTSMYLCASSPGPSYEQYFGPGTRLTVT.

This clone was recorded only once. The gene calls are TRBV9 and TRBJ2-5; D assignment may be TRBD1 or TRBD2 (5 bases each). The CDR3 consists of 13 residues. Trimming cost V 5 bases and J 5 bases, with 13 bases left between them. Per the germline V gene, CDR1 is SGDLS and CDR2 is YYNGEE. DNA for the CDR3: TGTGCCAGCAGGAGGGGCAGTTGGGAGACCCAGTACTTC. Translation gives CASRRGSWETQYF. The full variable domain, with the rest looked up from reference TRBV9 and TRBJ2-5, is DSGVTQTPKHLITATGQRVTLRCSPRSGDLSVYWYQQSLDQGLQFLIQYYNGEERAKGNILERFSAQQFPDLHSELNLSSLELGDSALYFCASRRGSWETQYFGPGTRLLVL.

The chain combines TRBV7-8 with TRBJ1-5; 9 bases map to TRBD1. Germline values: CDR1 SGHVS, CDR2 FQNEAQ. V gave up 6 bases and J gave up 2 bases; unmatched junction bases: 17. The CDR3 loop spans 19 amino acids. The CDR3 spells CASSSFQFRDREGNQPQHF. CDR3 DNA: TGTGCCAGCAGTTCCTTCCAGTTCCGGGACAGGGAGGGCAATCAGCCCCAGCATTTT.